The next 21 T cell receptor beta chains were all read from a single sample in a study of technical replicates of blood from several donors. Profiled with immunoSEQ multiplex PCR; TCRdb holds only in-frame clones, not every one. Of approximately 90,000 clones in the sample, approximately 95% are singletons; the top ten hold about 0.25%. The sample was T cells isolated from PBMCs. All receptors come from a human donor in good health.

This chain joins TRBV9 and TRBJ1-6, with 7 bases matching TRBD1. After removal of 3 bases from V and 3 bases from J, the junction contained 3 bases not matched to a gene. This CDR3 has 15 amino acids. Germline CDR1 and CDR2: SGDLS and YYNGEE. The CDR3 loop reads CASSGDSGYNSPLHF. The CDR3 nucleotides are TGTGCCAGCAGCGGGGACAGTGGCTATAATTCACCCCTCCACTTT.

The CDR3 is CAARDEKLFF. CDR3 in DNA: TGTGCCGCCCGGGATGAAAAACTGTTTTTT. V gene TRBV28 combines with J gene TRBJ1-4; D is uncertain. V shed 11 bases and J shed 6 bases, with 7 bases lying between them. This CDR3 has 10 amino acids. Germline V gene lookup returns CDR1 MDHEN and CDR2 SYDVKM.

V gene TRBV11-2 combines with J gene TRBJ2-7; D perhaps matches TRBD1 (6 bases). The germline CDR1 and CDR2 sequences are SGHAT and FQNNGV. The CDR3 consists of 14 residues. Trimming took 0 bases from V and 8 from J, leaving 14 bases between them. CDR3 nucleotides: TGTGCCAGCAGCTTAGAGGGGTTGGGGGCCCAGCAGTACTTC. As protein: CASSLEGLGAQQYF.

The rearrangement joins TRBV11-3 to TRBJ2-1, with 10 nucleotides matching TRBD1. V lost 4 bases, J lost 9 bases, and 6 bases stayed unmatched. The CDR3 length is 14 residues. Looked up from germline, CDR1 is SGHNT and CDR2 is YENEEA. CDR3: CASSSGQGLGEQFF. CDR3 sequence (DNA): TGTGCCAGCAGCTCGGGACAGGGGCTAGGTGAGCAGTTCTTC.

This rearrangement joins TRBV19 to TRBJ2-1; 8 bases match TRBD1. The V segment lost 5 bases and the J segment 4 bases; nucleotides outside the gene matches: 10. The CDR3 has 16 residues. The germline CDR1 and CDR2 sequences are LNHDA and SQIVND (reference sequence). CDR3 region: CASSDRQGPSYNEQFF. The CDR3 region has the DNA TGTGCCAGTAGTGACCGACAGGGGCCCTCTTACAATGAGCAGTTCTTC.

The chain couples TRBV28 to TRBJ1-3, with D unclear. Germline V gene data show CDR1 as MDHEN and CDR2 as SYDVKM. V was pared by 2 bases and J by 3 bases, with 8 bases between. This CDR3 spans 14 amino acids. CDR3 region: CASSLGPLGNTIYF. CDR3 DNA: TGTGCCAGCAGTTTAGGCCCTCTTGGAAACACCATATATTTT. Full variable domain (missing parts from reference TRBV28 and TRBJ1-3): DVKVTQSSRYLVKRTGEKVFLECVQDMDHENMFWYRQDPGLGLRLIYFSYDVKMKEKGDIPEGYSVSREKKERFSLILESASTNQTSMYLCASSLGPLGNTIYFGEGSWLTVV.

CDR3 amino acids: CACAGTGALITEKLFF. In DNA form, the CDR3 reads TGTGCCTGCGCCGGGACAGGGGCCCTTATCACTGAAAAACTGTTTTTT. This chain joins TRBV30 and TRBJ1-4; 10 bases are a match to TRBD1. The trim removed 6 bases at V and 7 bases at J, leaving 14 bases unmatched. CDR3 length: 16 amino acids. Germline V gives CDR1 GTSNPN, CDR2 SVGIG (reference sequence).

V usage is TRBV6-5 and J usage is TRBJ2-5; 7 bases match TRBD2. V gave up 2 bases and J gave up 4 bases; unmatched junction bases: 10. The CDR3 spans 16 residues. CDR1 is MNHEY and CDR2 is SVGAGI in the germline V gene. The CDR3 DNA follows: TGTGCCAGCAGTTACACCGGGACTACCCTTAGAGAGACCCAGTACTTC. Translation: CASSYTGTTLRETQYF.

V gene TRBV6-1 combines with J gene TRBJ1-1, with D possibly TRBD1 on 6 matching bases. The CDR3 is made up of 14 amino acids. In germline, CDR1 is MNHNS, CDR2 SASEGT. Between the trimmed V and J ends, which lost 6 bases and 0 bases, there was a span of 11 bases. CDR3 amino acids: CASSTTGMNTEAFF. In DNA form, the CDR3 reads TGTGCCAGCAGCACCACAGGGATGAACACTGAAGCTTTCTTT.

The genes are TRBV4-1 and TRBJ1-5; 8 bases fit TRBD1. The CDR3 totals 16 residues. V was pared by 0 bases and J by 7 bases, with 8 bases of the junction left unmatched. In germline, CDR1 is MGHRA, CDR2 YSYEKL. CDR3 residues: CASSQDDRGFYQPQHF. CDR3 DNA sequence: TGCGCCAGCAGCCAAGATGACAGGGGCTTTTACCAGCCCCAGCATTTT.

The gene calls are TRBV2 and TRBJ1-5; D is unresolved. Trimming stripped 6 bases from V and 5 bases from J, with 11 bases between. The germline CDR1 and CDR2 sequences are SNHLY and FYNNEI. This CDR3 spans 13 amino acids. CDR3 loop: CASRSERDQPQHF. CDR3 in DNA: TGTGCCAGCAGATCCGAGAGGGATCAGCCCCAGCATTTT.

The chain recombines TRBV9 with TRBJ1-2, with no clear D. This CDR3 is 14 amino acids long. Germline lookup yields CDR1 SGDLS and CDR2 YYNGEE. Between the trimmed V and J ends, which lost 0 bases and 8 bases, there was a span of 14 bases. CDR3 sequence (DNA): TGTGCCAGCAGCGTAGGCCATCCGAGTTTAGGCTACACCTTC. Encoded protein: CASSVGHPSLGYTF.

The chain is built from TRBV13 and TRBJ1-2, with a tentative D call TRBD1 (6 bases). V was clipped by 5 bases and J by 3 bases, with 16 bases between them. The V gene's germline CDR1 is PRHDT and CDR2 FYEKMQ (reference sequence). There are 15 residues in the CDR3. CDR3 region: CASSTSAGADYGYTF. For the CDR3, the DNA is TGTGCCAGCAGCACCAGTGCGGGGGCTGACTATGGCTACACCTTC.

The V call is TRBV5-1, the J call TRBJ1-1, with TRBD1 matching 8 bases. CDR3 size: 17 residues. The germline V gene encodes CDR1 SGHRS and CDR2 YFSETQ. V was clipped by 2 bases and J by 6 bases; unmatched bases: 15. CDR3 residues: CASSFLGLTGEVSEAFF. CDR3 DNA sequence: TGCGCCAGCAGCTTCCTAGGCTTGACAGGGGAAGTTTCTGAAGCTTTCTTT.

The chain couples TRBV27 to TRBJ2-7; 7 positions match TRBD2. With 7 bases clipped from V and 0 bases from J, the junction kept 9 bases outside the gene matches. The CDR3 extends over 15 amino acids. Germline V gives CDR1 MNHEY, CDR2 SMNVEV (reference sequence). The CDR3 reads CASTPGLAVSYEQYF. The CDR3 region has the DNA TGTGCCAGCACCCCGGGCCTAGCGGTCTCCTACGAGCAGTACTTC.

V and J are TRBV13 and TRBJ2-7; 9 bases match TRBD2. CDR3 length: 14 residues. V gave up 3 bases and J gave up 4 bases; unmatched junction bases: 4. CDR1 PRHDT and CDR2 FYEKMQ come from the germline V gene (reference sequence). CDR3 sequence: CASSFSGSGYEQYF. The CDR3 coding sequence is TGTGCCAGCAGCTTTAGCGGGAGTGGGTACGAGCAGTACTTC. The full variable domain, with the rest looked up from reference TRBV13 and TRBJ2-7, is AAGVIQSPRHLIKEKRETATLKCYPIPRHDTVYWYQQGPGQDPQFLISFYEKMQSDKGSIPDRFSAQQFSDYHSELNMSSLELGDSALYFCASSFSGSGYEQYFGPGTRLTVT.

V gene TRBV5-1 combines with J gene TRBJ2-7; 15 bases are a match to TRBD2. CDR1 and CDR2 (germline): SGHRS, YFSETQ. This CDR3 has 17 amino acids. V was pared by 3 bases and J by 4 bases, with 8 bases of the junction left unmatched. The CDR3 is CASSWTSGGAPSYEQYF. CDR3 DNA sequence: TGCGCCAGCAGCTGGACTAGCGGGGGGGCTCCTTCTTACGAGCAGTACTTC.

The J gene is TRBJ1-2, the V gene TRBV10-3, with a weak D call TRBD1 (6 bases). The CDR3 contains 14 residues. Germline CDR1 ENHRY, CDR2 SYGVKD. Trimming cost V 2 bases and J 3 bases, with 10 bases left between them. CDR3 region: CAISERGGDYGYTF. The CDR3 DNA follows: TGTGCCATCAGTGAGCGGGGGGGCGACTATGGCTACACCTTC.

In its sample, this clone was seen once. This chain joins TRBV11-1 and TRBJ2-2; TRBD2 aligns across 7 bases. Trimming removed 2 bases from V and 6 bases from J; junction bases left unmatched: 9. Germline CDR1 SGHAT, CDR2 FQDESV (reference sequence). This CDR3 is 16 amino acids long. The CDR3 sequence is CASSLQSGIGAGELFF. CDR3 sequence (DNA): TGTGCCAGCAGCTTACAGAGCGGGATAGGCGCCGGGGAGCTGTTTTTT.

The genes are TRBV9 and TRBJ2-3; 7 bases line up with TRBD2. The germline V gene has CDR1 SGDLS and CDR2 YYNGEE. V shed 5 bases, J shed 0 bases, and the junction held 6 bases outside the gene matches. This CDR3 has 15 amino acids. Here the CDR3 DNA reads TGTGCCAGCAGTCGCCTAGCGGTTAGCACAGATACGCAGTATTTT. Translating gives CASSRLAVSTDTQYF. The full variable domain, its missing parts supplied by reference TRBV9 and TRBJ2-3, is DSGVTQTPKHLITATGQRVTLRCSPRSGDLSVYWYQQSLDQGLQFLIQYYNGEERAKGNILERFSAQQFPDLHSELNLSSLELGDSALYFCASSRLAVSTDTQYFGPGTRLTVL.

The gene calls are TRBV28 and TRBJ1-1; no reliable D call. V gave up 0 bases and J gave up 6 bases, with 11 bases separating them. The germline V gene encodes CDR1 MDHEN and CDR2 SYDVKM. The length of the CDR3 is 14 residues. The CDR3 coding sequence is TGTGCCAGCAGTTTATGGGTCGGGAATTCTGAAGCTTTCTTT. It codes for CASSLWVGNSEAFF.